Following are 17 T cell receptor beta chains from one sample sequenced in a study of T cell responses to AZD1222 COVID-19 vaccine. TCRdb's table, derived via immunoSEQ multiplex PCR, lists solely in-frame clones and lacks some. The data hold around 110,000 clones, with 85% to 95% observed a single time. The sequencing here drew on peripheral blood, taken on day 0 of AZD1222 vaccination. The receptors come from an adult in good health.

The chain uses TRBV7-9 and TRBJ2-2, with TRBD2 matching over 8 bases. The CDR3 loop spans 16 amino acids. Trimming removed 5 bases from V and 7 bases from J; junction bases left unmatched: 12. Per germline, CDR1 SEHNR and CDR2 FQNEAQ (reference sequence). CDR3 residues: CASSPRGGSADGELFF. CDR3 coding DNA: TGTGCCAGCAGCCCTCGGGGGGGGAGCGCCGACGGGGAGCTGTTTTTT.

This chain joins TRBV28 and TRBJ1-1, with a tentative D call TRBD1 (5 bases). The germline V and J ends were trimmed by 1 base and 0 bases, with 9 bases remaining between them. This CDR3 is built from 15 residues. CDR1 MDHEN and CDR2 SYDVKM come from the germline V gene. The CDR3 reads CASSLSRAMNTEAFF. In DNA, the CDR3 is TGTGCCAGCAGTTTATCCAGGGCCATGAACACTGAAGCTTTCTTT. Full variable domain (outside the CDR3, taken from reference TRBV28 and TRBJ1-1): DVKVTQSSRYLVKRTGEKVFLECVQDMDHENMFWYRQDPGLGLRLIYFSYDVKMKEKGDIPEGYSVSREKKERFSLILESASTNQTSMYLCASSLSRAMNTEAFFGQGTRLTVV.

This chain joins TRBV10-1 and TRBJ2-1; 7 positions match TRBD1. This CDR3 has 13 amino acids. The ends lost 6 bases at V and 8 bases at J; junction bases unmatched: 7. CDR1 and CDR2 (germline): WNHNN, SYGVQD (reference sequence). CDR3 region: CASRLLDRDEQFF. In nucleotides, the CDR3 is TGCGCCAGCAGATTACTCGACAGGGATGAGCAGTTCTTC.

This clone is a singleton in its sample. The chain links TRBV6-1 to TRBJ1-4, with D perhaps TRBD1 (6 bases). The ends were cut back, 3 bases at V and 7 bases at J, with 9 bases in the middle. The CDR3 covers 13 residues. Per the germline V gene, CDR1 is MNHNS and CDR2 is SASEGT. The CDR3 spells CASSEGGFEKLFF. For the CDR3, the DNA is TGTGCCAGCAGTGAGGGGGGCTTTGAAAAACTGTTTTTT.

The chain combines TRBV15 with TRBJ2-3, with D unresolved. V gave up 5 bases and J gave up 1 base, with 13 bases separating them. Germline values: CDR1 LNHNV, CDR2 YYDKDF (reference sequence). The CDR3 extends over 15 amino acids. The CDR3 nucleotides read TGTGCCACCAGCCGGGCAGCCCCCGGCACAGATACGCAGTATTTT. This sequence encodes CATSRAAPGTDTQYF.

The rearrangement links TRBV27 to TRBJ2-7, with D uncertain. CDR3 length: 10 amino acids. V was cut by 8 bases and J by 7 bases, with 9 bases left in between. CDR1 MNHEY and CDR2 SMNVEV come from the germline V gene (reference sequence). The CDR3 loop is CASGFQEQYF. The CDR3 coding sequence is TGTGCCAGCGGCTTCCAAGAGCAGTACTTC.

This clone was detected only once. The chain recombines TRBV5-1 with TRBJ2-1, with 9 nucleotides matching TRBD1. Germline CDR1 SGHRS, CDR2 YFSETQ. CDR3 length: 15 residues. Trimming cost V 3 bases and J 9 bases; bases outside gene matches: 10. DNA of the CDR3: TGCGCCAGCAGCTCACTACCGGGACAGGGTGCTGAGCAGTTCTTC. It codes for CASSSLPGQGAEQFF.

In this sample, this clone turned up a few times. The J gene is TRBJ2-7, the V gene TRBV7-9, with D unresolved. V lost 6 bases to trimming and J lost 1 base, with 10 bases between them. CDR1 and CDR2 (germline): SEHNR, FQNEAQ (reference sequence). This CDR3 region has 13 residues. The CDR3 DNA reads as TGTGCCAGCAGTTCCGACTTTTCCTACGAGCAGTACTTC. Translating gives CASSSDFSYEQYF.

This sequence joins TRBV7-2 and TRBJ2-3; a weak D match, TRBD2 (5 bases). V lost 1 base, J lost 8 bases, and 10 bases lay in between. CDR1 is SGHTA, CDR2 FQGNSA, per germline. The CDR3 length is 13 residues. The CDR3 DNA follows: TGTGCCAGCAGCTTAGTTACGGGAAGTACGCAGTATTTT. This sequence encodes CASSLVTGSTQYF.

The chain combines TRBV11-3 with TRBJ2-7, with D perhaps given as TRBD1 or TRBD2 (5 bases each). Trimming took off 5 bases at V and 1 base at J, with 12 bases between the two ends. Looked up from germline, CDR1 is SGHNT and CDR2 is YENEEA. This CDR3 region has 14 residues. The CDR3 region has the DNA TGTGCCAGCAGCCCGGGACGCCTATCCTACGAGCAGTACTTC. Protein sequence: CASSPGRLSYEQYF.

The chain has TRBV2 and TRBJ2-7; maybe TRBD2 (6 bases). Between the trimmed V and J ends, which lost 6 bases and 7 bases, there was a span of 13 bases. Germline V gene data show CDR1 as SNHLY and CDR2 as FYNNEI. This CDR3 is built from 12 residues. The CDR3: CASSYTGGEQYF. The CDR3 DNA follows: TGTGCCAGCAGCTACACTGGGGGGGAGCAGTACTTC. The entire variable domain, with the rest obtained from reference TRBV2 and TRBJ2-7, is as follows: EPEVTQTPSHQVTQMGQEVILRCVPISNHLYFYWYRQILGQKVEFLVSFYNNEISEKSEIFDDQFSVERPDGSNFTLKIRSTKLEDSAMYFCASSYTGGEQYFGPGTRLTVT.

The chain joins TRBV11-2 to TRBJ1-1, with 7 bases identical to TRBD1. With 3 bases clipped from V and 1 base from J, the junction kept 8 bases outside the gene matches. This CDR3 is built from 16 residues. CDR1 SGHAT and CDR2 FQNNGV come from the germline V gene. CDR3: CASSLSEGQPNTEAFF. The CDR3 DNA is TGTGCCAGCAGCTTGAGCGAGGGACAGCCGAACACTGAAGCTTTCTTT.

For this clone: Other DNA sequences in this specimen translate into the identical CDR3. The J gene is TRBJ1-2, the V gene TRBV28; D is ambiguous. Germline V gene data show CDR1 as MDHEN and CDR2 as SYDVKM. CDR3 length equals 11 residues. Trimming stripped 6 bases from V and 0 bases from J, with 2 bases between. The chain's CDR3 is CASRANYGYTF. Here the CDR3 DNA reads TGTGCCAGCAGAGCTAACTATGGCTACACCTTC.

In DNA form, the CDR3 reads TGTGCCACCAGCAGAGATTTGGGACAGGGGACGGGAGGCTCCTACGAGCAGTACTTC. Its protein product is CATSRDLGQGTGGSYEQYF. This rearrangement joins TRBV15 to TRBJ2-7; 10 nucleotides align to TRBD1. Germline CDR1 and CDR2: LNHNV and YYDKDF (reference sequence). This CDR3 has 19 residues. V shed 0 bases, J shed 0 bases, and the junction held 11 bases outside the gene matches. The whole variable domain, remainder taken from reference TRBV15 and TRBJ2-7, is DAMVIQNPRYQVTQFGKPVTLSCSQTLNHNVMYWYQQKSSQAPKLLFHYYDKDFNNEADTPDNFQSRRPNTSFCFLDIRSPGLGDTAMYLCATSRDLGQGTGGSYEQYFGPGTRLTVT.

CDR3 sequence reads: CAISEISGNYNEQFF. As DNA, the CDR3 is TGTGCCATCAGTGAAATTAGCGGGAATTACAATGAGCAGTTCTTC. The chain joins TRBV10-3 to TRBJ2-1; 8 bases line up with TRBD2. With 3 bases clipped from V and 4 bases from J, the junction kept 5 bases outside the gene matches. Germline V lookup: CDR1 ENHRY, CDR2 SYGVKD. CDR3 length equals 15 residues.

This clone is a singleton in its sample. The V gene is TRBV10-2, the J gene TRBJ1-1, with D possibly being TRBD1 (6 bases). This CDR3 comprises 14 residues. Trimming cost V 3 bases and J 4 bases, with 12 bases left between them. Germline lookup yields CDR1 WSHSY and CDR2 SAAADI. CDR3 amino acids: CASSEIGGGTEAFF. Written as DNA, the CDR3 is TGCGCCAGCAGTGAAATAGGGGGTGGCACTGAAGCTTTCTTT.

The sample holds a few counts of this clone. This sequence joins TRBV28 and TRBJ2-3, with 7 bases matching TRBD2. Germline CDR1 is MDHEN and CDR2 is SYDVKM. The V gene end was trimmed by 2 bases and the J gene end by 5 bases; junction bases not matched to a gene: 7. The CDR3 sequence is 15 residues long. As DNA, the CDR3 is TGTGCCAGCAGTTTAACGGGGGGTTTGGTAGATACGCAGTATTTT. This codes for CASSLTGGLVDTQYF.